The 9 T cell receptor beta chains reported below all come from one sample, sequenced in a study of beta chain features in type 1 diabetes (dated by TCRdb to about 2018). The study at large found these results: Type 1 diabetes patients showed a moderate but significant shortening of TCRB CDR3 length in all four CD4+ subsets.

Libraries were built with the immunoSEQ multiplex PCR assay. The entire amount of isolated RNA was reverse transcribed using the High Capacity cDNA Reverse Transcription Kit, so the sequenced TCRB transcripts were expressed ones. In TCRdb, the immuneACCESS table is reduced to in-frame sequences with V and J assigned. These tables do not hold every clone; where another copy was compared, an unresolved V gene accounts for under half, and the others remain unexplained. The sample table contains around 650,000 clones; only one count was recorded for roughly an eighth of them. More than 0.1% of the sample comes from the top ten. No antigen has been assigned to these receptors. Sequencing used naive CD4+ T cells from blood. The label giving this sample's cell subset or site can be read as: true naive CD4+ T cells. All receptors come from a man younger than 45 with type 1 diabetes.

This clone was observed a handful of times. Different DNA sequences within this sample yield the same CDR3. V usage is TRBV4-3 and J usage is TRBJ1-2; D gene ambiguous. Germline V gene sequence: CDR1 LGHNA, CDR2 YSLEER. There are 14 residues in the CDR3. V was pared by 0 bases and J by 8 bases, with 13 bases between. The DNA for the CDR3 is TGCGCCAGCAGCCAAGACCATGGGTCGGGAGGCTACACCTTC. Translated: CASSQDHGSGGYTF.

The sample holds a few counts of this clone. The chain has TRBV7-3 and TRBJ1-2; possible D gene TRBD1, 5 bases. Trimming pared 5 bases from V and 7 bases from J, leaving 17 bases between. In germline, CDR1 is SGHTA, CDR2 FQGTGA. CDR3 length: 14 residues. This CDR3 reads CASSLQGQGPGYTF. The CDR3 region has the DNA TGTGCCAGCAGCCTCCAGGGCCAGGGCCCTGGCTACACCTTC. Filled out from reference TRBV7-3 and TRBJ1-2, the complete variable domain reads GAGVSQTPSNKVTEKGKYVELRCDPISGHTALYWYRQSLGQGPEFLIYFQGTGAADDSGLPNDRFFAVRPEGSVSTLKIQRTERGDSAVYLCASSLQGQGPGYTFGSGTRLTVV.

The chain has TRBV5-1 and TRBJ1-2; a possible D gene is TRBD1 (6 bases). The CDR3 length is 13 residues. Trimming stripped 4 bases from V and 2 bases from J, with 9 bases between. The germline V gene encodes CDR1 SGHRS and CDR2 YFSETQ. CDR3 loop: CASSQTGNYGYTF. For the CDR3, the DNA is TGCGCCAGCAGCCAAACAGGGAACTATGGCTACACCTTC.

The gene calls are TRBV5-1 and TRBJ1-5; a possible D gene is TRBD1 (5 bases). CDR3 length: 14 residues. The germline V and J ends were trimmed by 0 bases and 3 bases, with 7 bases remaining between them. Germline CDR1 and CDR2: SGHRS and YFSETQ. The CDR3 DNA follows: TGCGCCAGCAGCTTGGAAGGGGACAATCAGCCCCAGCATTTT. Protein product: CASSLEGDNQPQHF.

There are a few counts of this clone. The CDR3 here is CASSVVAGIQETQYF. The CDR3 DNA reads as TGTGCCAGCAGCGTAGTAGCGGGAATACAAGAGACCCAGTACTTC. The J gene is TRBJ2-5, the V gene TRBV9; 8 nucleotides match TRBD2. Germline trimming cut 0 bases from V and 2 bases from J; bases unmatched to any gene: 3. The CDR3 extends over 15 amino acids. Per germline, CDR1 SGDLS and CDR2 YYNGEE. The whole variable domain, filled in from reference TRBV9 and TRBJ2-5, reads DSGVTQTPKHLITATGQRVTLRCSPRSGDLSVYWYQQSLDQGLQFLIQYYNGEERAKGNILERFSAQQFPDLHSELNLSSLELGDSALYFCASSVVAGIQETQYFGPGTRLLVL.

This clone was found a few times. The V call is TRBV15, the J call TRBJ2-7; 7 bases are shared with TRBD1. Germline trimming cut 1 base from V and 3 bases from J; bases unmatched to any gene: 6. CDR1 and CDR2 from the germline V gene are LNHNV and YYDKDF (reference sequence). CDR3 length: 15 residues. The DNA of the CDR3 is TGTGCCACCAGCAGAGGTCGGGACAGAAGCTACGAGCAGTACTTC. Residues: CATSRGRDRSYEQYF.

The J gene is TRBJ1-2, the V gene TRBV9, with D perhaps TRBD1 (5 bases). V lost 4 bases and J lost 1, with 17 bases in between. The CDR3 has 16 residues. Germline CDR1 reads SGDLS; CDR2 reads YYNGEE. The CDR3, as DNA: TGTGCCAGCAGCCCACAGGCCGGGGTAGATAACTATGGCTACACCTTC. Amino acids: CASSPQAGVDNYGYTF.

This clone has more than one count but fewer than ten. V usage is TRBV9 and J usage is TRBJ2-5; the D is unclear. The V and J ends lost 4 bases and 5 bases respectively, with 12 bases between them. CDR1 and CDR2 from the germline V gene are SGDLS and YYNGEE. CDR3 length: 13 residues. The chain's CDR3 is CASSSNKRETQYF. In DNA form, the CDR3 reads TGTGCCAGCAGCTCCAACAAGAGGGAGACCCAGTACTTC.

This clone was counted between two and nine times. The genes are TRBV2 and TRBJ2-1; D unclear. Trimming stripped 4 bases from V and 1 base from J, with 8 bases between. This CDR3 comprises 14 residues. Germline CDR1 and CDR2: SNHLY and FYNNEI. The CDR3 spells CASSGGWSYNEQFF. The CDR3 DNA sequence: TGTGCCAGCAGTGGAGGTTGGTCCTACAATGAGCAGTTCTTC.